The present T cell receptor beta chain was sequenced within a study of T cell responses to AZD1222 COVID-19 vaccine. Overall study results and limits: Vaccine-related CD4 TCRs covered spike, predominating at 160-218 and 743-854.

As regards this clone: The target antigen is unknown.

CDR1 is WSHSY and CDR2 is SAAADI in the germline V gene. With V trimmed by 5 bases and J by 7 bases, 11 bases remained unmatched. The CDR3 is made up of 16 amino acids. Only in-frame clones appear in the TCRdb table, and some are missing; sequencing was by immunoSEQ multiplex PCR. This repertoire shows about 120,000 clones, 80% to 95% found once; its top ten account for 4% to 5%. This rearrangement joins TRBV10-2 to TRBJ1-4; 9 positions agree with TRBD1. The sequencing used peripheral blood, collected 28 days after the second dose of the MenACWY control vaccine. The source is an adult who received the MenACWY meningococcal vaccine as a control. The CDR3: CASSSGTGNLIEKLFF. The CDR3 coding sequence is TGCGCCAGCAGTTCCGGGACAGGGAACCTGATTGAAAAACTGTTTTTT.